This TCR beta chain derives from a study of cytomegalovirus exposure and HLA in healthy donors. The PCR had 60 Vbeta and 13 Jbeta primers. Only in-frame clones appear in the TCRdb table, and some are missing; sequencing was by immunoSEQ multiplex PCR. The sample includes roughly 100,000 clones, more than 65% of them seen just once. This clone was seen a single time. V dropped 4 bases and J dropped 4 bases, with 23 bases sitting between them. Germline CDR1 reads MDHEN; CDR2 reads SYDVKM. The length of the CDR3 is 17 residues. Sequencing used PBMCs. This TCR was recovered from a woman under 30 in good health and CMV-seropositive. The chain combines TRBV28 with TRBJ2-7; TRBD1 is a possible D gene (6 bases). CDR3 nucleotides: TGTGCCAGCAGTTCCATGCCCCCCAGGGGCTTGGGGTACGAGCAGTACTTC. Its protein is CASSSMPPRGLGYEQYF.